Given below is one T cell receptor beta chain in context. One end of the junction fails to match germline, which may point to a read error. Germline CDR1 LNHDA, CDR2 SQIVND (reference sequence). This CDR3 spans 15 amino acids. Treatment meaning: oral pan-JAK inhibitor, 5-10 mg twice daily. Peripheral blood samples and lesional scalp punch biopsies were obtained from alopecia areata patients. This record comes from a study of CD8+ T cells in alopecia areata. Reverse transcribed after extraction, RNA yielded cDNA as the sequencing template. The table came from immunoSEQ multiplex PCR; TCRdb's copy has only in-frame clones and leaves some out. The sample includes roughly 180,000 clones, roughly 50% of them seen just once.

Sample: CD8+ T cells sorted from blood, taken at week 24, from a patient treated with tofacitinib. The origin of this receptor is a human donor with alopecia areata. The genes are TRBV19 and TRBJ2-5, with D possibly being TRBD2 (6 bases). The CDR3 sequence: CASSPTSEGQGTQYF. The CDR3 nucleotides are TGTGCCAGTAGTCCAACTTCGGAGGGGCAAGGGACCCAGTACTTC.